This record concerns one T cell receptor beta chain sequence. The antigen it binds to is not known. No much larger clone is present one base from it, and per-base qualities are unavailable. This sample was included in a study of blood T cell repertoires in COVID-19 (TCRdb year 2020). Context from the whole study: Collaborator samples came from the United States, Italy and Spain and covered acute and convalescent phases of COVID-19. The material from the prospective study consisted of cDNA or gDNA derived from T cells, B-cell-depleted T cells, or PBMCs. The dataset comprised deeply sampled blood TCRbeta repertoires from subjects exposed to, actively infected with, or recovered from COVID-19. The sample metadata nearly always contained a de-identified subject ID, COVID-19 status, age in years and sex. Samples were obtained from the ongoing ImmuneRACE study (first 160 participants) and from about 1,300 subjects provided by 6 global collaborators. The repertoires were released in a freely available public database meant as a resource for research on the immune response to SARS-CoV-2. Where available, HLA class I and class II types were taken from metadata supplied by the sample provider and were not determined by assay-based typing. Here is what the overall study found, with its caveats: The amount of clinical and demographic metadata varied by source and participant and was provided uncurated.

The collaborating institutions used their own protocols to collect whole blood in K2EDTA tubes. For TCRbeta analysis, collaborators shipped samples in one of three forms: frozen whole blood, isolated PBMCs, or DNA extracted from either of those sample types. TCRbeta CDR3 regions were amplified from genomic DNA using the immunoSEQ Assay, a bias-controlled multiplex PCR. In the original analysis: The number of nucleated cells in each sample was estimated by amplification of reference gene primers within the assay. To quantify the absolute abundance of each unique TCRbeta CDR3 rearrangement, sequence reads were collapsed and filtered. For each sample, productive Simpson clonality was calculated as the square root of Simpson's diversity index over productive rearrangements. TCRdb re-hosts the immuneACCESS table, in-frame sequences only. Its copies lack some clones; in the studies checked, an unresolved V gene accounts for under half of them, and the cause for the rest is not known. V and J calls plus clone size are reproduced from that table; the DNA served to infer D and trimming. This sample has 70,000 or so clones in its table, and around 87% of those were observed once. Clones ranked in the top ten supply roughly 11% of the sample.

From cysteine to phenylalanine, the CDR3 is 13 amino acids long. The entry retains the CDR3 DNA only, 39 bases that are in frame from base 1. The germline V gene (reference sequence) supplies CDR1 GTSNPN and CDR2 SVGIG. V is trimmed back by 8 bases and J by 5 bases, and the junction contains 6 bases that no gene match accounts for. The source material was peripheral blood. The chain links TRBV30 with TRBJ1-4; TRBD1 matches 9 bases in the middle. The TCR comes from a woman aged 18-35 years with acute or convalescent COVID-19. The nucleotide sequence reads as follows: TGTGCCGGCCAGACAGGGGGGAATGAAAAACTGTTTTTT. It translates to CAGQTGGNEKLFF. Reference TRBV30 and TRBJ1-4 proteins supply the regions before and after the CDR3; the full variable domain is: SQTIHQWPATLVQPVGSPLSLECTVEGTSNPNLYWYRQAAGRGLQLLFYSVGIGQISSEVPQNLSASRPQDRQFILSSKKLLLSDSGFYLCAGQTGGNEKLFFGSGTQLSVL.